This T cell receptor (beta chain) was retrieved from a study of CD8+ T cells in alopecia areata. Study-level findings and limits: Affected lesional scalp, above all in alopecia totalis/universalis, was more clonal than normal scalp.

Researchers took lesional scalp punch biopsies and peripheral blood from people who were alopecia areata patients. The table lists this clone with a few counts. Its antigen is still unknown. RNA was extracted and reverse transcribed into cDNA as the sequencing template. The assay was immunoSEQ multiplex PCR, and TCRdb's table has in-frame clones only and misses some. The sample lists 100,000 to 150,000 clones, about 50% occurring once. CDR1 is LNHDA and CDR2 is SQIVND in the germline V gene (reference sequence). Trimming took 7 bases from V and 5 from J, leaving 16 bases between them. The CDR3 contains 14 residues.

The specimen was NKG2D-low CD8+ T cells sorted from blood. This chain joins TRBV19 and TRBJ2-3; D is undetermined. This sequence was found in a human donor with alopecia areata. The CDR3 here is CASNSPRLEDTQYF. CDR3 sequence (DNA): TGTGCCAGTAATTCACCCCGGTTGGAAGATACGCAGTATTTT.